The 8 T cell receptor beta chains listed next were all sequenced from one sample in a study of cytotoxic CD8 clonotypes in ibrutinib-treated CLL. Produced via immunoSEQ multiplex PCR; TCRdb's table is partial and in-frame only. The table includes 90,000 to 150,000 clones, 50% to 65% detected once. Here the sequenced sample was PBMCs, taken after 24 months of ibrutinib treatment. The receptors were gathered from a human donor with chronic lymphocytic leukemia.

The J gene is TRBJ2-7, the V gene TRBV6-1; 13 positions agree with TRBD2. Germline values: CDR1 MNHNS, CDR2 SASEGT. Unmatched junction bases numbered 4, after V lost 6 bases and J lost 2 bases. The CDR3 length is 15 residues. The CDR3 loop reads CASRRTSGGTYEQYF. The CDR3 DNA is TGTGCCAGCAGGAGGACTAGCGGGGGAACCTACGAGCAGTACTTC.

The chain carries TRBV7-2 and TRBJ2-2; 12 nucleotides match TRBD2. The CDR3 has 17 residues. V was pared by 5 bases and J by 4 bases, with 8 bases of the junction left unmatched. Germline-derived CDR1 and CDR2 are SGHTA and FQGNSA. CDR3 sequence reads: CASSPLAGGPTTGELFF. In DNA form, the CDR3 reads TGTGCCAGCAGCCCCCTAGCGGGGGGGCCGACCACCGGGGAGCTGTTTTTT. Together with reference TRBV7-2 and TRBJ2-2, the CDR3 gives the full variable domain: GAGVSQSPSNKVTEKGKDVELRCDPISGHTALYWYRQSLGQGLEFLIYFQGNSAPDKSGLPSDRFSAERTGGSVSTLTIQRTQQEDSAVYLCASSPLAGGPTTGELFFGEGSRLTVL.

This chain connects TRBV11-1 to TRBJ2-7; D is possibly TRBD1 (6 bases). Germline V gives CDR1 SGHAT, CDR2 FQDESV (reference sequence). There are 16 residues in the CDR3. Trimming took 2 bases from V and 0 from J, leaving 14 bases between them. CDR3 coding DNA: TGTGCCAGCAGCTTATCAAGGACAGCTGTCTCCTACGAGCAGTACTTC. Translated: CASSLSRTAVSYEQYF.

The chain combines TRBV25-1 with TRBJ2-1; 7 bases agree with TRBD1. The germline V gene has CDR1 MGHDK and CDR2 SYGVNS. Trimming cost V 5 bases and J 4 bases; bases outside gene matches: 5. The length of the CDR3 is 14 residues. CDR3 protein: CASSSDRSYNEQFF. DNA of the CDR3: TGTGCCAGCAGTTCGGACAGGAGTTACAATGAGCAGTTCTTC.

The chain carries TRBV19 and TRBJ2-1, with 10 bases fitting TRBD2. This CDR3 region has 16 residues. V lost 6 bases to trimming and J lost 5 bases; unmatched junction nucleotides: 10. CDR1 is LNHDA, CDR2 SQIVND, per germline (reference sequence). CDR3 in DNA: TGTGCCAGTAGGCCACTAGCGGGGATCGTAGACAATGAGCAGTTCTTC. This encodes CASRPLAGIVDNEQFF.

This chain uses TRBV5-4 with TRBJ1-1; 9 bases fit TRBD1. Germline loops: CDR1 SGHNT, CDR2 YYREEE (reference sequence). J was trimmed by 5 bases and V by 0 bases; bases with no gene match: 8. This CDR3 has 16 residues. CDR3 sequence reads: CASSLGTGAGSTEAFF. The CDR3 region has the DNA TGTGCCAGCAGCTTGGGGACAGGGGCGGGGTCGACTGAAGCTTTCTTT.

This clone was found a few times. This chain joins TRBV28 and TRBJ2-7, with D unresolved. The V and J ends lost 4 bases and 3 bases respectively, with 7 bases between them. The CDR3 spans 12 residues. Germline CDR1 MDHEN, CDR2 SYDVKM. The CDR3 reads CASSSRNYEQYF. The CDR3 coding sequence is TGTGCCAGCAGTTCCCGTAACTACGAGCAGTACTTC.

J is TRBJ2-2 and V is TRBV7-2; possibly TRBD2 for D (5 bases). CDR1 and CDR2 from the germline V gene are SGHTA and FQGNSA. Trimming removed 3 bases from V and 7 bases from J, with 12 bases in between. The CDR3 is 14 amino acids. CDR3 amino acids: CASSLDSTDGELFF. The DNA of the CDR3 is TGTGCCAGCAGCTTGGACTCGACCGACGGGGAGCTGTTTTTT.